The 26 T cell receptor beta chains below come from one sample, sequenced in a study of T cell clonality in common variable immunodeficiency. Some clones are missing from TCRdb's copy, which holds only in-frame ones; the method was immunoSEQ multiplex PCR. The repertoire consists of 40,000 to 45,000 clones, none detected only once. The sequenced material came from peripheral blood mononuclear cells. The receptors were sampled from a person between 18 and 75 years old in good health.

This clone has at least ten counts. The observed sequence ends 3 residues before the CDR3 terminus, with the missing tail filled in from the germline J gene. The rearrangement links TRBV7-9 to TRBJ1-4; D might be TRBD1 (6 bases). The CDR3 has 14 residues. Germline V CDR1 and CDR2: SEHNR, FQNEAQ (reference sequence). V lost 3 bases and J 10 bases, leaving 15 bases between the germline ends. The covered CDR3 bases are TGTGCCAGCAGCTTTGGCAGGGGATTGGCAAAA. It is translated as CASSFGRGLAK. The full-length CDR3 reads as CASSFGRGLAKLFF.

This clone was counted at least ten times. The CDR3 end lies 3 residues beyond the end of the read and is filled in from the germline J gene. The chain has TRBV19 and TRBJ1-1, with D possibly being TRBD1 (6 bases). Trimming removed 4 bases from V and 3 bases from J, with 18 bases in between. Germline CDR1 LNHDA, CDR2 SQIVND (reference sequence). The CDR3 consists of 16 residues. This CDR3 is CASSSRPGGRDTEAFF. The sequenced part of the CDR3 DNA is TGTGCCAGTAGTAGCCGCCCGGGGGGCCGGGACACTGAA.

This clone has a count of ten or more. The CDR3 DNA, read in part, is TGTGCCAGTAGTATAGACCGGGACAGGGGGGACTATGGC. It specifies CASSIDRDRGDYG. The entire CDR3 sequence reads CASSIDRDRGDYGYTF. The chain joins TRBV19 to TRBJ1-2; TRBD1 agrees at 11 bases. From the germline J gene comes the end of the CDR3, since the read stops 3 residues before it. Germline loops: CDR1 LNHDA, CDR2 SQIVND (reference sequence). After removal of 0 bases from V and 3 bases from J, the junction contained 3 bases not matched to a gene. The CDR3 sequence is 16 residues long.

This clone was observed many times. The CDR3 goes on 3 residues after the read ends, and that part is filled in from the germline J gene. V gene TRBV4-1 combines with J gene TRBJ1-1; 8 positions agree with TRBD1. The CDR3 has 14 residues. Germline CDR1 MGHRA, CDR2 YSYEKL. V lost 4 bases, J lost 4 bases, and 5 bases stayed unmatched. The covered CDR3 bases are TGCGCCAGCAGCCGAGACAGGGGTGGCACTGAA. It specifies CASSRDRGGTE. The whole CDR3 reads CASSRDRGGTEAFF.

This clone showed up many times. The DNA ends 3 residues before the CDR3 does, and the rest of the CDR3 is filled in from the germline J gene. This rearrangement joins TRBV5-1 to TRBJ2-1; 8 positions match TRBD2. Looked up from germline, CDR1 is SGHRS and CDR2 is YFSETQ. CDR3 length: 19 amino acids. Trimming took 0 bases from V and 4 from J; bases not matched to a gene: 15. Partial CDR3 DNA: TGCGCCAGCAGCTTGGTCGTCGACAGTACCGGGAGGGTATACAATGAG. Translating it yields CASSLVVDSTGRVYNE. In full, the CDR3 is CASSLVVDSTGRVYNEQFF.

As regards this clone: The CDR3 extends 3 residues past the end of the read, so its final part is completed from the germline J gene. J is TRBJ1-5 and V is TRBV19, with D possibly being TRBD1 (6 bases). This CDR3 spans 14 amino acids. Trimming took off 0 bases at V and 4 bases at J, with 7 bases between the two ends. The germline V gene encodes CDR1 LNHDA and CDR2 SQIVND (reference sequence). The part of the CDR3 DNA that was read is TGTGCCAGTAGTATAGACAGGGGAAATCAGCCC. Amino acids: CASSIDRGNQP. The whole CDR3 sequence is CASSIDRGNQPQHF.

This clone was observed many times. The CDR3 extends 3 residues past the end of the read, so its final part is completed from the germline J gene. The V gene is TRBV2, the J gene TRBJ2-7; 9 bases fit TRBD1. This CDR3 comprises 14 residues. Germline V CDR1 and CDR2: SNHLY, FYNNEI. The V and J ends lost 7 bases and 2 bases, in that order; junction bases with no gene match: 6. This CDR3 is CASMTGTGPYEQYF. The sequenced part of the CDR3 DNA is TGTGCCAGCATGACAGGGACAGGGCCCTACGAG. Full variable domain (rest looked up from reference TRBV2 and TRBJ2-7): EPEVTQTPSHQVTQMGQEVILRCVPISNHLYFYWYRQILGQKVEFLVSFYNNEISEKSEIFDDQFSVERPDGSNFTLKIRSTKLEDSAMYFCASMTGTGPYEQYFGPGTRLTVT.

This clone came up many times. Partial CDR3 DNA: TGTGCCAGCAGCGTAGTAGCGGGGGCAGTCAATGAG. Protein: CASSVVAGAVNE. The full-length CDR3 reads as CASSVVAGAVNEQFF. V gene TRBV9 combines with J gene TRBJ2-1; 9 nucleotides line up with TRBD2. Read coverage stops 3 residues before the CDR3 terminus; the germline J gene supplies the remainder. The CDR3 runs to 15 residues. The V gene end was trimmed by 0 bases and the J gene end by 6 bases; junction bases not matched to a gene: 4. CDR1 is SGDLS, CDR2 YYNGEE, per germline.

This clone was detected only a few times. With the read ending 3 residues before the CDR3 end, the germline J gene is used to fill in that end. V and J are TRBV5-1 and TRBJ2-1, with 8 positions matching TRBD2. V dropped 0 bases and J dropped 5; count of bases not matched to a gene: 10. From germline, CDR1 is SGHRS and CDR2 YFSETQ. This CDR3 has 17 residues. The covered CDR3 bases are TGCGCCAGCAGCTTGGGGACTAGCAAGGGCGCCCACAATGAG. This codes for CASSLGTSKGAHNE. The full CDR3 reads CASSLGTSKGAHNEQFF.

This clone was recorded many times. The read ends 3 residues before the CDR3 terminus; that terminus is restored from the germline J gene. The chain joins TRBV20-1 to TRBJ2-2; weak D call: TRBD2 (6 bases). The CDR3 length is 14 residues. Germline-derived CDR1 and CDR2 are DFQATT and SNEGSKA (reference sequence). V gave up 6 bases and J gave up 0 bases, with 11 bases separating them. Here the CDR3 reads CSATGTSNTGELFF. The CDR3 DNA, read in part, is TGCAGTGCCACCGGGACTTCGAACACCGGGGAG.

This clone was seen ten or more times. Read sequence stops 3 residues before the CDR3 end, and the germline J gene provides the missing end. The chain has TRBV23-1 and TRBJ1-2, with TRBD1 as a possible D gene (5 bases). TRBV23-1 is an ORF, and what it does is uncertain. Trimming took off 6 bases at V and 4 bases at J, with 24 bases between the two ends. The CDR3 contains 17 residues. The CDR3 region is CASRETVRIRGTYGYTF. CDR3 bases read: TGCGCCAGCAGGGAAACGGTCCGTATACGGGGGACCTATGGC.

This clone was seen at least ten times. The CDR3 reads CASSLVSQSNTEAFF. The CDR3 DNA, read in part, is TGTGCCAGCAGCTTAGTGAGTCAGTCTAACACTGAA. The gene calls are TRBV5-6 and TRBJ1-1; no clear D gene. The CDR3 extends 3 residues past the end of the read, so its final part is completed from the germline J gene. Looked up from germline, CDR1 is SGHDT and CDR2 is YYEEEE. V lost 2 bases and J lost 2, with 13 bases in between. The CDR3 has 15 residues.

This clone appeared many times. From the germline J gene comes the end of the CDR3, since the read stops 3 residues before it. V usage is TRBV20-1 and J usage is TRBJ2-7, with TRBD1 matching 7 bases. J was trimmed by 2 bases and V by 4 bases; bases with no gene match: 14. Looked up from germline, CDR1 is DFQATT and CDR2 is SNEGSKA (reference sequence). The CDR3 length is 16 residues. The CDR3 here is CSATGVGTEYTYEQYF. CDR3 bases read: TGCAGTGCTACCGGGGTGGGGACAGAGTACACCTACGAG.

This clone came up many times. The CDR3 goes on 3 residues after the read ends, and that part is filled in from the germline J gene. The chain couples TRBV5-6 to TRBJ1-1, with TRBD1 as a possible D gene (6 bases). Germline assignment: CDR1 SGHDT and CDR2 YYEEEE. The CDR3 has 14 amino acids. The germline V and J ends were trimmed by 0 bases and 4 bases, with 10 bases remaining between them. The CDR3 spells CASSLDGRGTEAFF. The DNA read from the CDR3 is TGTGCCAGCAGCTTGGATGGCAGGGGCACTGAA.

This clone was counted at least ten times. The sequence runs out 3 residues before the end of the CDR3; the remainder is reconstructed from the germline J gene. The chain carries TRBV18 and TRBJ1-1, with TRBD1 matching 10 bases. This CDR3 has 14 amino acids. From germline, CDR1 is KGHSH and CDR2 LQKENI. Trimming cost V 4 bases and J 3 bases; bases outside gene matches: 2. The CDR3 DNA, read in part, is TGTGCCAGCTCACGGGACAGGGGAGACACTGAA. It is translated as CASSRDRGDTE. The full CDR3 protein is CASSRDRGDTEAFF.

This clone appeared many times. The read ends 3 residues early relative to the CDR3; the germline J gene fills the gap. The chain links TRBV20-1 to TRBJ1-2, with TRBD1 matching 8 bases. Germline assignment: CDR1 DFQATT and CDR2 SNEGSKA (reference sequence). The V segment lost 3 bases and the J segment 0 bases; nucleotides outside the gene matches: 6. CDR3 length equals 15 residues. CDR3 in amino acids: CSARGTGSANYGYTF. The CDR3 bases that were read are TGCAGTGCTAGGGGGACAGGCTCAGCTAACTATGGC.

This clone showed up many times. The read ends 3 residues shy of where the CDR3 ends; the end is completed using the germline J gene. J is TRBJ2-5 and V is TRBV5-1, with 12 positions matching TRBD1. The CDR3 sequence is 17 residues long. Trimming took 4 bases from V and 4 from J; bases not matched to a gene: 11. CDR1 is SGHRS and CDR2 is YFSETQ in the germline V gene. CDR3 DNA (partial): TGCGCCAGCAGCCTCGGGACAGGGGGCCTAGGCCGAGAGACC. Translated: CASSLGTGGLGRET. The entire CDR3 protein is CASSLGTGGLGRETQYF.

The table lists this clone with many counts. The sequenced fragment ends 3 residues before the CDR3 boundary, so the rest is inferred from the germline J gene. The chain employs TRBV18 and TRBJ2-7, with D tentatively TRBD2 (5 bases). Trimming pared 3 bases from V and 3 bases from J, leaving 6 bases between. This CDR3 has 12 residues. The V gene's germline CDR1 is KGHSH and CDR2 LQKENI. CDR3 DNA (partial): TGTGCCAGCTCACCCGCGGGCTACGAG. Protein sequence: CASSPAGYE. The full-length CDR3 reads as CASSPAGYEQYF.

This clone was detected many times. The missing CDR3 end, 3 residues past where the read stops, is filled in from the germline J gene. The chain employs TRBV6-4 and TRBJ1-6; the match to TRBD1 covers 10 bases. Trimming at V came to 3 bases and at J to 5 bases, leaving 1 base not matched to a gene. The CDR3 sequence is 15 residues long. CDR1 is MRHNA, CDR2 SNTAGT, per germline. The chain's CDR3 is CASSDGTGDNSPLHF. The DNA read from the CDR3 is TGTGCCAGCAGTGATGGGACAGGGGATAATTCACCC.

This clone was seen repeatedly, ten times or more. The read ends 3 residues early relative to the CDR3; the germline J gene fills the gap. The V gene is TRBV18, the J gene TRBJ2-2; TRBD2 aligns across 13 bases. Trimming cost V 3 bases and J 7 bases; bases outside gene matches: 5. This CDR3 has 16 residues. CDR1 and CDR2 (germline): KGHSH, LQKENI. CDR3 protein: CASSPGLAGRNGELFF. CDR3 DNA, as far as it was read: TGTGCCAGCTCACCGGGACTAGCGGGAAGGAACGGGGAG.

This clone has a count of ten or more. The sequenced fragment ends 3 residues before the CDR3 boundary, so the rest is inferred from the germline J gene. This sequence joins TRBV7-8 and TRBJ2-3, with a possible D match to TRBD1 (6 bases). This CDR3 has 16 amino acids. Trimming removed 4 bases from V and 2 bases from J, with 16 bases in between. CDR1 SGHVS and CDR2 FQNEAQ come from the germline V gene. The sequenced CDR3 bases are TGTGCCAGCAGCTCCTACAGGGTTGGGGACACAGATACG. Translating it yields CASSSYRVGDTDT. From start to end, the CDR3 is CASSSYRVGDTDTQYF.

The table lists this clone with many counts. The read stops 3 residues short of the end of the CDR3; the missing end is completed from the germline J gene. V is TRBV7-3 and J is TRBJ2-1; no reliable D call. This CDR3 contains 16 residues. Germline-derived CDR1 and CDR2 are SGHTA and FQGTGA. V lost 5 bases to trimming and J lost 7 bases, with 21 bases between them. CDR3 residues: CASSPFFGPPQNEQFF. The sequenced CDR3 bases are TGTGCCAGCAGCCCCTTCTTTGGCCCACCTCAAAATGAG.

This clone was observed many times. The CDR3 end falls 3 residues outside the read, so it is completed with the germline J gene. The V call is TRBV20-1, the J call TRBJ2-1; 9 bases are a match to TRBD2. In germline, CDR1 is DFQATT, CDR2 SNEGSKA (reference sequence). The CDR3 has 14 amino acids. The ends lost 6 bases at V and 0 bases at J; junction bases unmatched: 3. CDR3 loop: CSAASGNSYNEQFF. The part of the CDR3 DNA that was read is TGCAGTGCAGCTAGCGGGAACTCCTACAATGAG.

In this sample, this clone turned up many times. This CDR3 is CASKGTRGNEQFF. The CDR3 bases that were read are TGTGCCAGCAAAGGGACTAGGGGCAATGAG. The J gene is TRBJ2-1, the V gene TRBV2; 8 bases are a match to TRBD2. The CDR3 extends 3 residues past the end of the read, so its final part is completed from the germline J gene. The CDR3 extends over 13 amino acids. Germline loops: CDR1 SNHLY, CDR2 FYNNEI. J lost 6 bases, V lost 7 bases, and 5 bases had no gene match. Full variable domain (outside the CDR3, taken from reference TRBV2 and TRBJ2-1): EPEVTQTPSHQVTQMGQEVILRCVPISNHLYFYWYRQILGQKVEFLVSFYNNEISEKSEIFDDQFSVERPDGSNFTLKIRSTKLEDSAMYFCASKGTRGNEQFFGPGTRLTVL.

At least ten counts were recorded for this clone. The DNA ends 3 residues before the CDR3 does, and the rest of the CDR3 is filled in from the germline J gene. The V and J genes are TRBV20-1 and TRBJ2-1; TRBD1 matches 11 bases. Per the germline V gene, CDR1 is DFQATT and CDR2 is SNEGSKA (reference sequence). The CDR3 spans 15 residues. V lost 4 bases and J lost 3; bases outside the gene matches: 5. CDR3 sequence: CSAKGQGAHYNEQFF. Incomplete CDR3 DNA: TGCAGTGCTAAAGGACAGGGGGCACACTACAATGAG.

This clone was picked up many times. CDR3 sequence reads: CASSLGGPTEQYF. The CDR3 DNA, read in part, is TGCGCCAGCAGCTTAGGGGGCCCGACCGAG. The genes are TRBV5-1 and TRBJ2-7; 7 nucleotides agree with TRBD1. The read ends 3 residues before the CDR3 terminus; that terminus is restored from the germline J gene. V shed 2 bases and J 6 bases; nucleotides not matched to a gene: 5. Germline CDR1 reads SGHRS; CDR2 reads YFSETQ. The CDR3 contains 13 residues. Together with reference TRBV5-1 and TRBJ2-7, the CDR3 gives the full variable domain: KAGVTQTPRYLIKTRGQQVTLSCSPISGHRSVSWYQQTPGQGLQFLFEYFSETQRNKGNFPGRFSGRQFSNSRSEMNVSTLELGDSALYLCASSLGGPTEQYFGPGTRLTVT.